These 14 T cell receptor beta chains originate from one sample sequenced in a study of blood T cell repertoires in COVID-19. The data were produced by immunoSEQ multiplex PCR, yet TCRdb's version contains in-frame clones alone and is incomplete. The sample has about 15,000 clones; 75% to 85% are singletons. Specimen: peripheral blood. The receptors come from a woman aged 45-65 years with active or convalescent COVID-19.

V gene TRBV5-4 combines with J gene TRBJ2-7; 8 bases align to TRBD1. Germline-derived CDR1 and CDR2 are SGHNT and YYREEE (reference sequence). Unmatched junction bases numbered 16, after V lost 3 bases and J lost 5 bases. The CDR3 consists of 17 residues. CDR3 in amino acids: CASSSTNQGAGMDEQYF. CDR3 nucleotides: TGTGCCAGCAGCTCGACGAACCAGGGGGCAGGAATGGACGAGCAGTACTTC. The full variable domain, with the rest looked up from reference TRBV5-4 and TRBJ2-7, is ETGVTQSPTHLIKTRGQQVTLRCSSQSGHNTVSWYQQALGQGPQFIFQYYREEENGRGNFPPRFSGLQFPNYSSELNVNALELDDSALYLCASSSTNQGAGMDEQYFGPGTRLTVT.

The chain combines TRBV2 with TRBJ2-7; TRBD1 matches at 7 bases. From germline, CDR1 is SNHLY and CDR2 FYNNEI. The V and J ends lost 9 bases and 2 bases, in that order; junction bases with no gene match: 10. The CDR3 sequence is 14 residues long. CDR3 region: CASKATGVTYEQYF. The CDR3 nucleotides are TGTGCCAGTAAGGCCACAGGGGTTACCTACGAGCAGTACTTC.

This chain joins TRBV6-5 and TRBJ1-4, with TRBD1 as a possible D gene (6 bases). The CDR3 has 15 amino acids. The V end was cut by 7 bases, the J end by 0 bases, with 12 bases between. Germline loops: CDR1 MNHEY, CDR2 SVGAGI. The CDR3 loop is CASTKGGPTNEKLFF. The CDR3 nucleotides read TGTGCCAGCACCAAAGGGGGACCAACTAATGAAAAACTGTTTTTT.

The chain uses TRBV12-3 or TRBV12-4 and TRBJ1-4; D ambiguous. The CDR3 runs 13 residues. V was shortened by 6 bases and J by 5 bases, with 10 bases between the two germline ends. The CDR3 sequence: CASSPGSNEKLFF. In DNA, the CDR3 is TGTGCCAGCAGCCCGGGGTCGAATGAAAAACTGTTTTTT.

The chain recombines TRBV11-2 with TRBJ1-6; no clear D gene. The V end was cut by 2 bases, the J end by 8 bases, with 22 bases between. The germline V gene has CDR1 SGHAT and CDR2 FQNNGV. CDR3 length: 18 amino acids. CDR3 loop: CASSLKSPGSRTDSPLHF. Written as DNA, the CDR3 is TGTGCCAGCAGCTTAAAGTCTCCGGGATCCCGAACGGATTCACCCCTCCACTTT. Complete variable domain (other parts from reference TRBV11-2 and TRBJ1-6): EAGVAQSPRYKIIEKRQSVAFWCNPISGHATLYWYQQILGQGPKLLIQFQNNGVVDDSQLPKDRFSAERLKGVDSTLKIQPAKLEDSAVYLCASSLKSPGSRTDSPLHFGNGTRLTVT.

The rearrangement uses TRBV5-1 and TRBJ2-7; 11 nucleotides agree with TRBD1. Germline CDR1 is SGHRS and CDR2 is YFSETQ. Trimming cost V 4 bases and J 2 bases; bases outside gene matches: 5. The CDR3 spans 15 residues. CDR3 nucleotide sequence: TGCGCCAGCAGCAAGGGACAGGGGGTCCCCTACGAGCAGTACTTC. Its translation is CASSKGQGVPYEQYF.

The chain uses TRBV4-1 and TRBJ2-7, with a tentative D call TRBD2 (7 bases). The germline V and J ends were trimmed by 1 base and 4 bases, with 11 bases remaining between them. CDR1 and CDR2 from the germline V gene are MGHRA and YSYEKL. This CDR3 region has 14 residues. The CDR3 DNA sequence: TGCGCCAGCAGCCAAGCCGCGGGGGCTTACGAGCAGTACTTC. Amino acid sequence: CASSQAAGAYEQYF.

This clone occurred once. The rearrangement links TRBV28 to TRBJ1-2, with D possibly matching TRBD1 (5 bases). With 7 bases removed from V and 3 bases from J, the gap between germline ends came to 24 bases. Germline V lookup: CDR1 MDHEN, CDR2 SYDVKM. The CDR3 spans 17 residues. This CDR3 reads CASTFPGTFLDYYGYTF. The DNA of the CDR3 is TGTGCCAGCACCTTCCCAGGGACTTTTCTTGACTACTATGGCTACACCTTC.

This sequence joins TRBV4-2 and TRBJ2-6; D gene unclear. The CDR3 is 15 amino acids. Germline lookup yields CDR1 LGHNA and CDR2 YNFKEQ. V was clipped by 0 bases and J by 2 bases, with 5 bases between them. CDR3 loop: CASSQDLPGANVLTF. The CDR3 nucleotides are TGTGCCAGCAGCCAAGACCTCCCTGGGGCCAACGTCCTGACTTTC.

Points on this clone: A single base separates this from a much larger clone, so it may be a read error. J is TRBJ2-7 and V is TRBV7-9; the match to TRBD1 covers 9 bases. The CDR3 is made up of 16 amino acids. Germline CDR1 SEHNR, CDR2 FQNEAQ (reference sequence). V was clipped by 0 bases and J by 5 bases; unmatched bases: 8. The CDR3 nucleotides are TGTGCCAGCAGCTTAGCGCCGAGGACAGGGGTCCACGAGCAGTACTTC. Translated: CASSLAPRTGVHEQYF.

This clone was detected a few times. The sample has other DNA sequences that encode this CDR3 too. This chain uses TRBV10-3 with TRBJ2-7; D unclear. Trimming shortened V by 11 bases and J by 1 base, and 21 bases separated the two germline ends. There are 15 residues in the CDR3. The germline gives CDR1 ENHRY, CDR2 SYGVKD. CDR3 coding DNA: TGTGCCGCCCGCAGTGGGCAGGAATTTTCCTACGAGCAGTACTTC. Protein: CAARSGQEFSYEQYF.

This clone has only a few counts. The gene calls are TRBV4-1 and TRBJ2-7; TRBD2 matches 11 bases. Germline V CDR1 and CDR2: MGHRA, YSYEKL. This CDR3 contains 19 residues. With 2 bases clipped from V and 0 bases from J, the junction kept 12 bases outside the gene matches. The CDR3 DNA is TGCGCCAGCAGCCAACTTGGGGTAGCGGGGGGGAAAAGCTCCTACGAGCAGTACTTC. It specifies CASSQLGVAGGKSSYEQYF.

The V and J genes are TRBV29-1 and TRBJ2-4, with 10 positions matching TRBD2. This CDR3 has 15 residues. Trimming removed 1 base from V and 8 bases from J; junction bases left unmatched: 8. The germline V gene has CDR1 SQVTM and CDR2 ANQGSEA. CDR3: CSVEVTSGRHDIQYF. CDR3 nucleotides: TGCAGCGTTGAAGTGACTAGCGGGCGGCACGACATTCAGTACTTC.

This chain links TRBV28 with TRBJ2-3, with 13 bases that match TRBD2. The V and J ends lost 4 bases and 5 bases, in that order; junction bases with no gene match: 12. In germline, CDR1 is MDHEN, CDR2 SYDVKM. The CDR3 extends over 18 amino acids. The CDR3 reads CASSSPFGLAGEIDTQYF. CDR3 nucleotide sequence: TGTGCCAGCAGTTCTCCCTTTGGACTAGCGGGAGAGATAGATACGCAGTATTTT.